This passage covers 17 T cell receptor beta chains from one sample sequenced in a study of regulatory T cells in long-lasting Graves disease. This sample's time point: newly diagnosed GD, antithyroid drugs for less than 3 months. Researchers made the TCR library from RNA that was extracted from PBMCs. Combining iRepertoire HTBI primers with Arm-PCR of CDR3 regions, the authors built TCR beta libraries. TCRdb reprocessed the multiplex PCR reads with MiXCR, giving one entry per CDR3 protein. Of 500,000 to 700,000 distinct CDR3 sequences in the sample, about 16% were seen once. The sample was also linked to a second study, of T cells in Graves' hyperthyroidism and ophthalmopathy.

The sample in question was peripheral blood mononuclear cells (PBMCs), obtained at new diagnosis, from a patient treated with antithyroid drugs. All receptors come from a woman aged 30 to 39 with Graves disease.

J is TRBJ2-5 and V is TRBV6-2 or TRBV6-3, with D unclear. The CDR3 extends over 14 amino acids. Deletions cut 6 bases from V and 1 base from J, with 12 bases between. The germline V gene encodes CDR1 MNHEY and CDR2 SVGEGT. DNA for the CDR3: TGTGCCAGCAGACCGACCTCTAGCCAAGAGACCCAGTACTTC. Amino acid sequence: CASRPTSSQETQYF.

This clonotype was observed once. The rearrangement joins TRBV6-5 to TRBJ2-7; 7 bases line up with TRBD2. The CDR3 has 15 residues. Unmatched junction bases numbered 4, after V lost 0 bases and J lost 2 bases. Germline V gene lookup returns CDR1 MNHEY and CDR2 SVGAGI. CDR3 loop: CASSYSTSRTYEQYF. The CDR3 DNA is TGTGCCAGCAGTTACTCGACTAGCAGGACCTACGAGCAGTACTTC.

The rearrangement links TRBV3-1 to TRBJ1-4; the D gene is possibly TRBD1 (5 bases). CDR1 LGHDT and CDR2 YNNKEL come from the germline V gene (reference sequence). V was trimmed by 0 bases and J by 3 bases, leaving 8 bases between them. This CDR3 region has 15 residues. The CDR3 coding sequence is TGTGCCAGCAGCCAAGATTGGGGGGCTAATGAAAAACTGTTTTTT. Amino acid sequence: CASSQDWGANEKLFF.

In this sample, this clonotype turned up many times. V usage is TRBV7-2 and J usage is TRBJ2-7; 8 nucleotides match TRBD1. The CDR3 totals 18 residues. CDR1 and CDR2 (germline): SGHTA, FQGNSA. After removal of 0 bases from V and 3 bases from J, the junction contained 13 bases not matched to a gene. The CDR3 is CASSLAHNTGTGFYEQYF. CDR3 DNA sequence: TGTGCCAGCAGCTTAGCGCACAATACCGGGACAGGCTTCTACGAGCAGTACTTC.

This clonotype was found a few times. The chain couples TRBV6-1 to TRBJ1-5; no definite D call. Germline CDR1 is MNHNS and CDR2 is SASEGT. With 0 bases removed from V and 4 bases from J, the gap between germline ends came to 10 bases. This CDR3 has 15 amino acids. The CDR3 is CASSEASTPNQPQHF. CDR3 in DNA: TGTGCCAGCAGTGAAGCTTCGACTCCTAATCAGCCCCAGCATTTT.

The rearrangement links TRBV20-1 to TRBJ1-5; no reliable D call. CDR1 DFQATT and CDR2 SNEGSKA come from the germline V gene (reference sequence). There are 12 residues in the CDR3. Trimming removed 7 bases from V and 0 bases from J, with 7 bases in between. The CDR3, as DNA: TGCAGTGGTACATATAGCAATCAGCCCCAGCATTTT. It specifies CSGTYSNQPQHF.

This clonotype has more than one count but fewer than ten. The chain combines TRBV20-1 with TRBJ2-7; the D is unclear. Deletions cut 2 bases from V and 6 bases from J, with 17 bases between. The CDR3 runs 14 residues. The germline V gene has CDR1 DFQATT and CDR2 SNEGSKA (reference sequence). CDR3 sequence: CSARFGRIGSEQYF. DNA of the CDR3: TGCAGTGCTAGATTTGGGCGGATCGGATCCGAGCAGTACTTC.

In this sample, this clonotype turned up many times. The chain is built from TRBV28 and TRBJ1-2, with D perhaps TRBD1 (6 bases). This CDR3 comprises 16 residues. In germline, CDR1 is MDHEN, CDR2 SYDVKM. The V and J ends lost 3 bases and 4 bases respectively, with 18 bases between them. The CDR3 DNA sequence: TGTGCCAGCAGTTTGGAGGGACAAGGACAGCTCTATGGCTACACCTTC. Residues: CASSLEGQGQLYGYTF.

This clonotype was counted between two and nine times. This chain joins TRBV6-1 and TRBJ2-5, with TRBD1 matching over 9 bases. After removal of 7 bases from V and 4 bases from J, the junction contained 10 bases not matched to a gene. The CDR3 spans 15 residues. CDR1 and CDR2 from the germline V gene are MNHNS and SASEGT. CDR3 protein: CASTKGQGHGETQYF. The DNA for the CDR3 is TGTGCCAGCACCAAAGGACAGGGGCACGGAGAGACCCAGTACTTC.

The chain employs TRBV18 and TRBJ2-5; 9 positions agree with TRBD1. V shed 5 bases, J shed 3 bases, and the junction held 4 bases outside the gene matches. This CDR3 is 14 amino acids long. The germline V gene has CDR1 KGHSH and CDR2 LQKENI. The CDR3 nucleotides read TGTGCCAGCTCAAGGACAGGGGAGAAAGAGACCCAGTACTTC. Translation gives CASSRTGEKETQYF.

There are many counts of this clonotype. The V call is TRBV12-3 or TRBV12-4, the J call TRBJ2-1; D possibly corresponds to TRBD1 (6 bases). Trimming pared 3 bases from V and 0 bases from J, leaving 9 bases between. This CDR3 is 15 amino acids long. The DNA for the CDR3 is TGTGCCAGCAGTTTTTCAGGGGCCTCCTACAATGAGCAGTTCTTC. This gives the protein CASSFSGASYNEQFF.

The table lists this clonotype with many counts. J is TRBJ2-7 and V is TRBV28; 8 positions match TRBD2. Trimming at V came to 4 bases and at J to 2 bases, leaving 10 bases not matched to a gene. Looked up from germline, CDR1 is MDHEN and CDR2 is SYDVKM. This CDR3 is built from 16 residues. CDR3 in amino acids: CASSSPGTRGTYEQYF. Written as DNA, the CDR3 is TGTGCCAGCAGTTCCCCCGGGACTAGGGGCACCTACGAGCAGTACTTC.

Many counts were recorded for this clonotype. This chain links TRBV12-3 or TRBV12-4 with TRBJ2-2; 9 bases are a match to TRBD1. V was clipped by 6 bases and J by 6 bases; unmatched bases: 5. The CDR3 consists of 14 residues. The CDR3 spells CASRGQGRPGELFF. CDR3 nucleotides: TGTGCCAGCAGGGGACAGGGTAGGCCCGGGGAGCTGTTTTTT.

The chain's CDR3 is CASSPVGAWTYEQYF. The CDR3 DNA follows: TGTGCCAGCAGCCCCGTCGGTGCCTGGACCTACGAGCAGTACTTC. The chain employs TRBV9 and TRBJ2-7; D remains ambiguous. Trimming took 4 bases from V and 2 from J, leaving 16 bases between them. CDR1 is SGDLS, CDR2 YYNGEE, per germline. The CDR3 covers 15 residues. The complete variable domain, with remaining parts taken from reference TRBV9 and TRBJ2-7, reads DSGVTQTPKHLITATGQRVTLRCSPRSGDLSVYWYQQSLDQGLQFLIQYYNGEERAKGNILERFSAQQFPDLHSELNLSSLELGDSALYFCASSPVGAWTYEQYFGPGTRLTVT.

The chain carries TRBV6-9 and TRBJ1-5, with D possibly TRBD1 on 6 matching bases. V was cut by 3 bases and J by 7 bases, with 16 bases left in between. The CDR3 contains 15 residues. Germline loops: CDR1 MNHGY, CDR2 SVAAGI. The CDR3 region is CASSYSKGEGQPQHF. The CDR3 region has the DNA TGTGCCAGCAGTTACTCGAAGGGGGAAGGACAGCCCCAGCATTTT.

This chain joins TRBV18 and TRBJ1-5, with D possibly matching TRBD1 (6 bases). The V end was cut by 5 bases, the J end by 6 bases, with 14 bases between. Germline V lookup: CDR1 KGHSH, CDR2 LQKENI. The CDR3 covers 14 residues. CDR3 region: CASSEQGRGQPQHF. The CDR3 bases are TGTGCCAGCTCAGAACAGGGTCGGGGTCAGCCCCAGCATTTT.

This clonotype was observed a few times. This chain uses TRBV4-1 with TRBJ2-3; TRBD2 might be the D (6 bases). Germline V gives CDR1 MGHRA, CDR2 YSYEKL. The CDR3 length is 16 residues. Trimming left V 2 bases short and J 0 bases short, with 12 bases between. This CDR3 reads CASSQLIAASTDTQYF. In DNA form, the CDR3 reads TGCGCCAGCAGCCAATTAATAGCGGCCAGCACAGATACGCAGTATTTT.